Included here is one T cell receptor (beta chain) sequence, with context. Original processing methods: Scientists estimated how many nucleated cells there were by amplifying reference gene primers. The table came from immunoSEQ multiplex PCR; TCRdb's copy has only in-frame clones and leaves some out. V, J and clone size were drawn from that table, and D and trimming were deduced from the DNA. The repertoire holds around 80,000 clones, with over 75% as singletons. CDR1 is MNHEY, CDR2 SMNVEV, per germline (reference sequence). The CDR3 totals 15 residues. The V end was cut by 5 bases, the J end by 4 bases, with 15 bases between. This record comes from a study of blood T cell repertoires in COVID-19. The wider study: PBMCs, B-cell-depleted T cells, or T cells provided the cDNA or gDNA that made up the material.

The source material was peripheral blood. This sequence joins TRBV27 and TRBJ2-1; the D is unclear. This TCR came from a man older than 75 with acute or convalescent COVID-19. CDR3: CASSLRADTYNEQFF. CDR3 DNA: TGTGCCAGCAGTCTACGCGCTGACACATACAATGAGCAGTTCTTC.